This TCR beta chain was sequenced in a study of T cells in Graves' hyperthyroidism and ophthalmopathy. Germline loops: CDR1 SGHAT, CDR2 FQNNGV. The CDR3 loop spans 14 amino acids. V gave up 5 bases and J gave up 1 base, with 11 bases separating them. The source material, RNA transcripts, was used to amplify TCR beta CDR3 regions. The HTBI primer set was used in a first-round RT-PCR of the TCR CDR3. TCRdb reprocessed the multiplex PCR reads via MiXCR and lists one record per CDR3 protein. The sample includes over 700,000 distinct CDR3 sequences, over 35% of them seen just once. The genes are TRBV11-2 and TRBJ2-5; perhaps TRBD2 as D (6 bases). Sequencing used blood. The TCR originated in a woman in her 40s with Graves' hyperthyroidism. The CDR3 sequence is CASSPTRAQETQYF. Written as DNA, the CDR3 is TGTGCCAGCAGCCCGACTAGGGCCCAAGAGACCCAGTACTTC.